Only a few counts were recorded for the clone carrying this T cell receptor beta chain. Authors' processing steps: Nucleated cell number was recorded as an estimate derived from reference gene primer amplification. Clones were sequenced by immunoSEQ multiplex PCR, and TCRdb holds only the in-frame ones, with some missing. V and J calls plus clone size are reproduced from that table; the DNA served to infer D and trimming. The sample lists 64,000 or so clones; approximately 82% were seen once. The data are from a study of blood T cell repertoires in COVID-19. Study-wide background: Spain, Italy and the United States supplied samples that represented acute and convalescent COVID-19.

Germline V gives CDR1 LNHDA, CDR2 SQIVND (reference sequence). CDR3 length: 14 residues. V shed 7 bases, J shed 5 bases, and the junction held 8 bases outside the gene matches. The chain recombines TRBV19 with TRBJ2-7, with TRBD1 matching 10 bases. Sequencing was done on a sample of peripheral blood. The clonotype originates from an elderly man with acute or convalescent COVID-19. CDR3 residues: CASKLRDRGNEQYF. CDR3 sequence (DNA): TGTGCCAGTAAACTTCGGGACAGGGGCAACGAGCAGTACTTC.